This is a list of T cell receptor beta chains from one sample in a study of sequential checkpoint blockade in melanoma. TCRdb's table, derived via immunoSEQ multiplex PCR, lists solely in-frame clones and lacks some. This sample yields about 6,100 clones, of which 26% are seen a single time; roughly 9.8% belongs to the top ten. Source: tumor tissue (inferred from file names), taken from a patient given nivolumab and ipilimumab in sequence. The receptors originated from a human donor with melanoma. The CDR3 runs from the conserved cysteine through the conserved F or W. A D gene is named only where the DNA matches it firmly. Part of the rows lack a size; the others show once, few, many or a class for expanded clones.

clone size	D gene	V gene	J gene	CDR3 protein	CDR3 DNA
NA	TRBD1	TRBV11-3	TRBJ2-2	CASSLRGLNTGELFF	TGTGCCAGCAGCTTAAGGGGGCTGAACACCGGGGAGCTGTTTTTT
NA	NA	TRBV6-8	TRBJ2-1	CAISGSSNEQFF	TGTGCCATCAGTGGCAGTAGCAATGAGCAGTTCTTC
many	NA	TRBV9	TRBJ1-2	CASSVTGGAGGYTF	TGTGCCAGCAGCGTTACCGGGGGGGCCGGAGGCTACACCTTC
few	TRBD1	TRBV30	TRBJ1-4	CAWSVESGGNEKLFF	TGTGCCTGGAGTGTAGAGTCAGGGGGTAATGAAAAACTGTTTTTT
medium-sized	TRBD1	TRBV11-3	TRBJ2-7	CASSARTGPSYEQYF	TGTGCCAGCAGCGCCAGGACAGGGCCCTCCTACGAGCAGTACTTC
NA	NA	TRBV5-1	TRBJ2-1	CASSFQGVYNEQFF	TGCGCCAGCAGCTTCCAAGGGGTTTACAATGAGCAGTTCTTC
few	NA	TRBV6-8	TRBJ1-5	CASSPTGAMSQPQHF	TGTGCCAGCAGTCCCACGGGGGCGATGAGTCAGCCCCAGCATTTT
many	NA	TRBV11-3	TRBJ2-7	CASSPPSLGGPLEQYF	TGTGCCAGCAGCCCCCCCTCTTTGGGGGGCCCGTTAGAGCAGTACTTC
medium-sized	NA	TRBV6-8	TRBJ2-1	CASSYGLPPANEQFF	TGTGCCAGCAGTTACGGACTACCCCCGGCCAATGAGCAGTTCTTC
NA	TRBD2	TRBV11-3	TRBJ2-3	CASSLGTSGRRDTQYF	TGTGCCAGCAGCTTAGGGACTAGCGGGAGAAGGGATACGCAGTATTTT
few	TRBD2	TRBV28	TRBJ2-1	CASSPWTSGDYNEQFF	TGTGCCAGCAGTCCCTGGACTAGCGGGGACTACAATGAGCAGTTCTTC
NA	NA	TRBV28	TRBJ2-3	CASSGEIGFQYF	TGTGCCAGCAGTGGAGAGATAGGCTTCCAGTATTTT
few	TRBD1	TRBV6-8	TRBJ2-2	CASSLDRVGGELFF	TGTGCCAGCAGCTTGGACAGGGTAGGGGGGGAGCTGTTTTTT